This T cell receptor (beta chain) is from a study of cytomegalovirus exposure and HLA in healthy donors. About this clone: The antigen is undetermined.

The PCR ran on 60 Vbeta and 13 Jbeta primers. Sequencing used immunoSEQ multiplex PCR; TCRdb keeps in-frame clones, though not all of them. Of tens of thousands of clones listed, 70% are singletons. Study results and caveats: Later analysis showed TCR association rates varying by HLA locus, highest for DRB1 and lowest for HLA-C. Previous analysis showed most TCR beta V segments were productive about 87% or about 30% of the time. Among the most significant clusters, several appeared linked to common viral pathogens in a later analysis.

Trimming stripped 5 bases from V and 4 bases from J, with 11 bases between. CDR3 length: 13 amino acids. CDR1 is LNHDA and CDR2 is SQIVND in the germline V gene (reference sequence). The chain has TRBV19 and TRBJ2-5; TRBD2 is a possible D gene (6 bases). The specimen was PBMCs. The clonotype comes from a woman in her forties or fifties in good health and CMV-seropositive. CDR3 nucleotide sequence: TGTGCCAGTAGTTCGGGACTTCGAGAGACCCAGTACTTC. Its protein is CASSSGLRETQYF.